The text below deals with one T cell receptor beta chain. From germline, CDR1 is SGHTA and CDR2 FQGTGA. The CDR3 contains 18 residues. The V gene end was trimmed by 1 base and the J gene end by 2 bases; junction bases not matched to a gene: 9. This record belongs to a study of T cells after somatic rescue of genetic block. The assay was immunoSEQ multiplex PCR, and TCRdb's table has in-frame clones only and misses some. The sample contains 68,000 or so clones, about nine tenths of which appear only once. The chain couples TRBV7-3 to TRBJ2-2; TRBD2 matches at 8 bases. Sequencing was done on a sample of peripheral blood mononuclear cells (PBMCs). This receptor was taken from a man aged 35-49 years. CDR3: CASSLKLADPFNTGELFF. For the CDR3, the DNA is TGTGCCAGCAGCTTAAAACTAGCGGACCCCTTTAACACCGGGGAGCTGTTTTTT.